The clone carrying this T cell receptor beta chain was seen at least ten times. Its specificity is unknown. The data are from a study of T-cell memory formation after mild COVID-19. TCRdb independently ran MiXCR on the 5' RACE reads; one entry per CDR3 protein. The sample lists some 320,000 distinct CDR3 sequences, less than 20% occurring once. V was trimmed by 0 bases and J by 10 bases, leaving 14 bases between them. CDR3 length: 14 amino acids. Germline-derived CDR1 and CDR2 are SGHKS and YYEKEE (reference sequence). Overall study results and limits: CD8+ contracting clones occupied EMRA, while CD4+ ones occupied mainly CM and EM. Some clones that responded were present in memory (sampled pre-infection), which suggests cross-reactive memory joined. Second-wave clones with a day 37 peak had unconfirmed SARS-CoV-2 specificity.

V and J are TRBV5-5 and TRBJ2-4; no clear D gene. Sequencing was performed on PBMCs or a T cell subset sorted from them (not recorded which). The TCR was taken from a man between 18 and 35 years old who had mild COVID-19 (a few samples of this study predate the infection). Cell type and time point are not known. The CDR3 region has the DNA TGTGCCAGCAGCTTGGATGACAATGGAAGGATTCAGTACTTC. Translated: CASSLDDNGRIQYF. Combining the CDR3 with reference TRBV5-5 and TRBJ2-4 gives the whole variable domain DAGVTQSPTHLIKTRGQQVTLRCSPISGHKSVSWYQQVLGQGPQFIFQYYEKEERGRGNFPDRFSARQFPNYSSELNVNALLLGDSALYLCASSLDDNGRIQYFGAGTRLSVL.